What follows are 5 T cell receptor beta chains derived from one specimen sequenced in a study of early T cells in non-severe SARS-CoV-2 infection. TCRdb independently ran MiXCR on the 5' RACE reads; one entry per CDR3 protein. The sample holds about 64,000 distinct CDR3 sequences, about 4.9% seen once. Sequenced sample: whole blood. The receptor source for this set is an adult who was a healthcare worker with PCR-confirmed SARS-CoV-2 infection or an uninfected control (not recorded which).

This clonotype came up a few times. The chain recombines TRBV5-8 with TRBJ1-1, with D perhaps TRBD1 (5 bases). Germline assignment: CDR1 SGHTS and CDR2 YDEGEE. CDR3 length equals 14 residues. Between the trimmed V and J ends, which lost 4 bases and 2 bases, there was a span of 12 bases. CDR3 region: CASSRGVRNTEAFF. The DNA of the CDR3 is TGTGCCAGCAGCCGAGGGGTTCGCAACACTGAAGCTTTCTTT. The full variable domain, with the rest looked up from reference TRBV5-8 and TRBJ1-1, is EAGVTQSPTHLIKTRGQQATLRCSPISGHTSVYWYQQALGLGLQFLLWYDEGEERNRGNFPPRFSGRQFPNYSSELNVNALELEDSALYLCASSRGVRNTEAFFGQGTRLTVV.

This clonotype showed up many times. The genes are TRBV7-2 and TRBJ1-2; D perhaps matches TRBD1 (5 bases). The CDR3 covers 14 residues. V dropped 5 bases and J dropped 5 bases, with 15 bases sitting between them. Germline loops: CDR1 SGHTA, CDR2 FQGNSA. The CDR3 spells CASSPGPGVYGYTF. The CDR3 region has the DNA TGTGCCAGCAGCCCGGGCCCGGGGGTGTATGGCTACACCTTC.

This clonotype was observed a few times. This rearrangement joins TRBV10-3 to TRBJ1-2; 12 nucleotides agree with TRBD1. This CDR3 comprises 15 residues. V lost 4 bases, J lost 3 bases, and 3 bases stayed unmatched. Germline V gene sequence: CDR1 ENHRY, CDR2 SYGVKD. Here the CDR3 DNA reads TGTGCCATCAGTGGGGGACAGGGGGCTCACTATGGCTACACCTTC. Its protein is CAISGGQGAHYGYTF.

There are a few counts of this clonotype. CDR3: CASSLSLYGYTF. The CDR3 bases are TGTGCCAGCAGTCTTAGTCTCTATGGCTACACCTTC. This chain links TRBV3-1 with TRBJ1-2, with D uncertain. Germline V CDR1 and CDR2: LGHDT, YNNKEL (reference sequence). Trimming cost V 6 bases and J 4 bases, with 9 bases left between them. The CDR3 has 12 residues.

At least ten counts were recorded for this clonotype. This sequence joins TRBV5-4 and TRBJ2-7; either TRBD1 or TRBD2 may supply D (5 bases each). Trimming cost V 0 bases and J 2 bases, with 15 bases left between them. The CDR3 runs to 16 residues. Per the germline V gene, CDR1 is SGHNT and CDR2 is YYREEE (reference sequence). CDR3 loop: CASSLAGQAVAYEQYF. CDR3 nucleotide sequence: TGTGCCAGCAGCTTGGCGGGGCAGGCCGTAGCCTACGAGCAGTACTTC.